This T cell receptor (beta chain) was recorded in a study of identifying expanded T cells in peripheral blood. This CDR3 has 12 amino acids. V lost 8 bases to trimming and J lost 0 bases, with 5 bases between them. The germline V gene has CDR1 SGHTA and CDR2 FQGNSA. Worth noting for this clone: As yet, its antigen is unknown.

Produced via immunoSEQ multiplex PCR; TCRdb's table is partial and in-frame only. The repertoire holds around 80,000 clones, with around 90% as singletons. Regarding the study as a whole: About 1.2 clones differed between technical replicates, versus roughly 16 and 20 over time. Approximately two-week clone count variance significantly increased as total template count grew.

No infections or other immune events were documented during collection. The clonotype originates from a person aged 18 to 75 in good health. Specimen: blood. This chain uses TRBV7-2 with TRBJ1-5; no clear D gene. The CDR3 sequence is CASGDSNQPQHF. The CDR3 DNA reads TGTGCCAGCGGTGATAGCAATCAGCCCCAGCATTTT.